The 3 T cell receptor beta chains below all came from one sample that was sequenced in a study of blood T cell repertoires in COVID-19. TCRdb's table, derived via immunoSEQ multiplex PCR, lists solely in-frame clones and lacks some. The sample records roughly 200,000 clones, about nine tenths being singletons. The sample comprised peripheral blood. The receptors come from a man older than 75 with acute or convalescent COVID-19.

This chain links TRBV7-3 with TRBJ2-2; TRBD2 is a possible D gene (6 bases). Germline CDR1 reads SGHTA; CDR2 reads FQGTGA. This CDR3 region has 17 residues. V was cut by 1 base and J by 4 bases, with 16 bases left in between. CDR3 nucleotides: TGTGCCAGCAGCTTAATGGGGACCCTGGGAGGCACCGGGGAGCTGTTTTTT. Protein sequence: CASSLMGTLGGTGELFF.

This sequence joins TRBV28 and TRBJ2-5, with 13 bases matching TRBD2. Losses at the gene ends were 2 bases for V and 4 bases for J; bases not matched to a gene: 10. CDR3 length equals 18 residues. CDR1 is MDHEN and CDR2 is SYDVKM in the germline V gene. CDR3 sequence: CASSLGRTSGRSGETQYF. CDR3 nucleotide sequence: TGTGCCAGCAGTTTAGGACGGACTAGCGGGAGATCGGGAGAGACCCAGTACTTC. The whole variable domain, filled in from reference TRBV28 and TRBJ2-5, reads DVKVTQSSRYLVKRTGEKVFLECVQDMDHENMFWYRQDPGLGLRLIYFSYDVKMKEKGDIPEGYSVSREKKERFSLILESASTNQTSMYLCASSLGRTSGRSGETQYFGPGTRLLVL.

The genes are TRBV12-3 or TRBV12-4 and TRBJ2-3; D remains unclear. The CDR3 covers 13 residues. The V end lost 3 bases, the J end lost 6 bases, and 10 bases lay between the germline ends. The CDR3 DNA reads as TGTGCCAGCAGTTTTCTTGCGTCGGATACGCAGTATTTT. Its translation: CASSFLASDTQYF.